The 17 T cell receptor beta chains below all came from one sample that was sequenced in a study of CD8 T cells in Susac syndrome. Reverse transcription of roughly 0.5 to 1 ug RNA used random hexamers. Each CDR3 protein gets one entry after TCRdb re-called the immunoSEQ multiplex PCR reads with MiXCR. The profile shows fewer than 150,000 distinct CDR3 sequences, roughly 94% of them singletons. Sequencing was performed on CD8+ T cells from PBMCs. These TCRs come from a human donor with Susac syndrome.

The J gene is TRBJ2-1, the V gene TRBV29-1, with D hard to call. Germline V CDR1 and CDR2: SQVTM, ANQGSEA. V lost 3 bases, J lost 8 bases, and 8 bases lay in between. This CDR3 comprises 11 residues. The CDR3 bases are TGCAGCGTTGAGGACGCGGATGAGCAGTTCTTC. It encodes CSVEDADEQFF.

The J gene is TRBJ2-5, the V gene TRBV7-2; TRBD1 agrees at 7 bases. From germline, CDR1 is SGHTA and CDR2 FQGNSA. This CDR3 contains 13 residues. V gave up 4 bases and J gave up 5 bases; unmatched junction bases: 4. The CDR3 DNA reads TGTGCCAGCAGCTCCTTGACAGGGGAGACCCAGTACTTC. This translates into CASSSLTGETQYF.

The chain recombines TRBV7-9 with TRBJ1-1, with 7 bases lining up with TRBD1. Germline-derived CDR1 and CDR2 are SEHNR and FQNEAQ (reference sequence). This CDR3 comprises 12 residues. V lost 5 bases to trimming and J lost 8 bases; unmatched junction nucleotides: 5. CDR3 bases: TGTGCCAGCAGCCTCGGGACAGTGGAAGCTTTCTTT. Amino acid sequence: CASSLGTVEAFF.

This sequence joins TRBV12-3 or TRBV12-4 and TRBJ2-1; D not resolved. The V and J ends lost 11 bases and 7 bases respectively, with 18 bases between them. The CDR3 loop spans 13 amino acids. The CDR3 DNA follows: TGTGCCGTCACCCCGGCGGTCTGGAATGAGCAGTTCTTC. This sequence encodes CAVTPAVWNEQFF.

V usage is TRBV9 and J usage is TRBJ1-2; D unclear. V lost 2 bases, J lost 6 bases, and 11 bases lay in between. Germline V gene lookup returns CDR1 SGDLS and CDR2 YYNGEE. The CDR3 covers 13 residues. DNA for the CDR3: TGTGCCAGCAGCGTCAACAGTCTTAATGGCTACACCTTC. This translates into CASSVNSLNGYTF.

The chain carries TRBV24-1 and TRBJ2-2; 10 bases match TRBD1. V gave up 3 bases and J gave up 6 bases; unmatched junction bases: 6. The CDR3 is made up of 16 amino acids. Germline CDR1 KGHDR, CDR2 SFDVKD. The CDR3 spells CATSDGGQGIPGELFF. The CDR3, as DNA: TGTGCCACCAGTGATGGGGGACAGGGGATTCCCGGGGAGCTGTTTTTT.

In this sample, this clonotype turned up once. The chain has TRBV27 and TRBJ2-4; D is uncertain. Germline CDR1 reads MNHEY; CDR2 reads SMNVEV (reference sequence). There are 12 residues in the CDR3. Trimming took off 8 bases at V and 3 bases at J, with 8 bases between the two ends. CDR3 in amino acids: CASGVGKNIQYF. CDR3 in DNA: TGTGCCAGCGGGGTTGGCAAAAACATTCAGTACTTC.

The genes are TRBV30 and TRBJ2-7, with unresolved D. Trimming shortened V by 7 bases and J by 3 bases, and 19 bases separated the two germline ends. CDR1 is GTSNPN, CDR2 SVGIG, per germline (reference sequence). The CDR3 has 14 amino acids. CDR3 DNA: TGTGCCTACCGAGACACCCAGGTGTTCTACGAGCAGTACTTC. This sequence encodes CAYRDTQVFYEQYF.

The rearrangement uses TRBV30 and TRBJ2-1, with 14 bases that match TRBD2. CDR1 and CDR2 from the germline V gene are GTSNPN and SVGIG (reference sequence). With V trimmed by 2 bases and J by 5 bases, 2 bases remained unmatched. The CDR3 loop spans 15 amino acids. The CDR3 nucleotides read TGTGCCTGGAGTCCGGGACTAGCGGGAGACAATGAGCAGTTCTTC. It encodes CAWSPGLAGDNEQFF. Looking up the rest from reference TRBV30 and TRBJ2-1 gives the full variable domain: SQTIHQWPATLVQPVGSPLSLECTVEGTSNPNLYWYRQAAGRGLQLLFYSVGIGQISSEVPQNLSASRPQDRQFILSSKKLLLSDSGFYLCAWSPGLAGDNEQFFGPGTRLTVL.

V and J are TRBV9 and TRBJ2-1; 7 nucleotides match TRBD1. Trimming took 3 bases from V and 4 from J; bases not matched to a gene: 4. The germline CDR1 and CDR2 sequences are SGDLS and YYNGEE. CDR3 length: 14 residues. In DNA form, the CDR3 reads TGTGCCAGCAGCGGGGGGACAGTTTACAATGAGCAGTTCTTC. Translated: CASSGGTVYNEQFF.

The chain's CDR3 is CASSLARSNQPQHF. CDR3 sequence (DNA): TGTGCCAGCAGCTTAGCACGAAGCAATCAGCCCCAGCATTTT. The chain employs TRBV27 and TRBJ1-5; D uncertain. The germline CDR1 and CDR2 sequences are MNHEY and SMNVEV (reference sequence). V was cut by 6 bases and J by 1 base, with 10 bases left in between. The CDR3 is 14 amino acids.

This rearrangement joins TRBV24-1 to TRBJ2-3, with D perhaps given as TRBD1 or TRBD2 (5 bases each). Germline V gene data show CDR1 as KGHDR and CDR2 as SFDVKD. This CDR3 has 16 amino acids. V was cut by 3 bases and J by 1 base, with 13 bases left in between. The chain's CDR3 is CATSDPPGPRTDTQYF. The CDR3 coding sequence is TGTGCCACCAGTGATCCCCCGGGACCTCGCACAGATACGCAGTATTTT.

The gene calls are TRBV6-6 and TRBJ2-7; D possibly corresponds to TRBD2 (6 bases). This CDR3 spans 16 amino acids. Germline V gene lookup returns CDR1 MNHNY and CDR2 SVGAGI (reference sequence). V gave up 4 bases and J gave up 0 bases, with 16 bases separating them. The CDR3 DNA follows: TGTGCCAGCAGTTCCCCGGGACTCTTAAACTCCTACGAGCAGTACTTC. As protein: CASSSPGLLNSYEQYF.

J is TRBJ2-2 and V is TRBV7-9; 8 positions match TRBD1. The CDR3 is 18 residues long. Germline lookup yields CDR1 SEHNR and CDR2 FQNEAQ (reference sequence). Unmatched junction bases numbered 13, after V lost 5 bases and J lost 2 bases. This CDR3 reads CASSHQAFRGRNTGELFF. In DNA, the CDR3 is TGTGCCAGCAGCCACCAGGCTTTCAGGGGGCGAAACACCGGGGAGCTGTTTTTT.

The chain couples TRBV24-1 to TRBJ2-5; 12 bases are shared with TRBD2. CDR1 and CDR2 (germline): KGHDR, SFDVKD. This CDR3 is built from 18 residues. With V trimmed by 3 bases and J by 1 base, 8 bases remained unmatched. The CDR3 sequence: CATSDADGTSGPQETQYF. The CDR3 DNA reads TGTGCCACCAGTGATGCCGACGGGACTAGCGGGCCCCAAGAGACCCAGTACTTC.

The chain employs TRBV9 and TRBJ2-4; D is perhaps TRBD2 (5 bases). The germline V and J ends were trimmed by 4 bases and 4 bases, with 12 bases remaining between them. The CDR3 runs to 14 residues. CDR1 is SGDLS and CDR2 is YYNGEE in the germline V gene. CDR3 residues: CASSPPGGKNIQYF. Here the CDR3 DNA reads TGTGCCAGCAGCCCCCCCGGAGGAAAAAACATTCAGTACTTC.

As for this clonotype: Its ends do not fully match the called genes, so a read error is possible. The V and J genes are TRBV6-5 and TRBJ2-1; TRBD1 is a possible D gene (8 bases). The CDR3 totals 18 residues. CDR1 MNHEY and CDR2 SVGAGI come from the germline V gene. The CDR3 DNA sequence: TGTGCCAGCAGTCACTCTAGCGGACAGGGAAGCTCCTACAATGAGCAGTTCTTC. This translates into CASSHSSGQGSSYNEQFF.